This is a list of T cell receptor beta chains from one sample in a study of blood T cell repertoires in COVID-19. Assay used: immunoSEQ multiplex PCR; TCRdb lists only in-frame clones, some missing. The table lists 300,000 or so clones, approximately 92% of them singletons, with around 1.1% in the top ten. Sequencing was performed on PBMCs or T cells enriched from blood (not recorded which). Receptors originate from a woman aged 25-40 years who had recovered from COVID-19. Both conserved end residues are part of each CDR3. The D gene is left open where the match is weak. A row's size may be missing; if present it is once, few, many or a size class.

j_call: TRBJ2-3; clone_size: -; v_call: TRBV30; d_call: TRBD2; cdr3_nt: TGTGCCTGGAGTGTACGAGCGGGGACTAGGTATTATTTT; cdr3_aa: CAWSVRAGTRYYF
j_call: TRBJ1-1; clone_size: -; v_call: TRBV6-1; d_call: -; cdr3_nt: TGTGCCAGCAGTGAATTCCCGGGGAACACTGAAGCTTTCTTT; cdr3_aa: CASSEFPGNTEAFF
j_call: TRBJ2-7; clone_size: once; v_call: TRBV28; d_call: TRBD1; cdr3_nt: TGTGCCAGCAGTCTCGGGACAGGAGCTTGGGAGCAGTACTTC; cdr3_aa: CASSLGTGAWEQYF
j_call: TRBJ2-1; clone_size: -; v_call: TRBV5-1; d_call: -; cdr3_nt: TGCGCCAGCAGCTTGGGAGGAGGGGATGAGCAGTTCTTC; cdr3_aa: CASSLGGGDEQFF
j_call: TRBJ1-6; clone_size: -; v_call: TRBV4-3; d_call: -; cdr3_nt: TGCGCCAGCAGCCAAGCTGCTACGGATTCACCCCTCCACTTT; cdr3_aa: CASSQAATDSPLHF
j_call: TRBJ1-1; clone_size: -; v_call: TRBV7-2; d_call: TRBD1; cdr3_nt: TGTGCCAGCAGCCCCCCGGGACAGTTGAACACTGAAGCTTTCTTT; cdr3_aa: CASSPPGQLNTEAFF
j_call: TRBJ2-3; clone_size: -; v_call: TRBV5-4; d_call: TRBD2; cdr3_nt: TGTACCAGCAGCATGGGACTAGCGGGCGCAGATACGCAGTATTTT; cdr3_aa: CTSSMGLAGADTQYF
j_call: TRBJ2-3; clone_size: -; v_call: TRBV19; d_call: -; cdr3_nt: TGTGCCAGTGGGGCGCACACAGATACGCAGTATTTT; cdr3_aa: CASGAHTDTQYF
j_call: TRBJ2-1; clone_size: -; v_call: TRBV5-1; d_call: TRBD2; cdr3_nt: TGCGCCAGCAGCTTGGTAGCAGCGGGAGTTTATGAGCAGTTCTTC; cdr3_aa: CASSLVAAGVYEQFF
j_call: TRBJ2-7; clone_size: -; v_call: TRBV6-2/TRBV6-3; d_call: -; cdr3_nt: TGTGCCAGCAGTTACTCCGCACTGAGCTCCTACGAGCAGTACTTC; cdr3_aa: CASSYSALSSYEQYF
j_call: TRBJ1-1; clone_size: -; v_call: TRBV15; d_call: TRBD1; cdr3_nt: TGTGCCACCAGCAGAGTGCACAGGGGGAGGACTGAAGCTTTCTTT; cdr3_aa: CATSRVHRGRTEAFF
j_call: TRBJ2-7; clone_size: -; v_call: TRBV5-1; d_call: TRBD1; cdr3_nt: TGCGCCAGCAGCAGCCGGACAGGAAACTACGAGCAGTACTTC; cdr3_aa: CASSSRTGNYEQYF
j_call: TRBJ1-1; clone_size: -; v_call: TRBV7-3; d_call: -; cdr3_nt: TGTGCCAGCAGCTTAACAGGCGGACCGGGAAACACTGAAGCTTTCTTT; cdr3_aa: CASSLTGGPGNTEAFF
j_call: TRBJ1-2; clone_size: -; v_call: TRBV24-1; d_call: -; cdr3_nt: TGTGCCACCAGGAGGACAGAGTGGGGCTACACCTTC; cdr3_aa: CATRRTEWGYTF
j_call: TRBJ1-1; clone_size: -; v_call: TRBV30; d_call: -; cdr3_nt: TGTGCCTGGAGTCCAGGGGACGGCTTGAACACTGAAGCTTTCTTT; cdr3_aa: CAWSPGDGLNTEAFF
j_call: TRBJ2-1; clone_size: -; v_call: TRBV11-2; d_call: -; cdr3_nt: TGTGCCAGCAGCTTAGATACAGGGGCGGGGACCTCCTACAATGAGCAGTTCTTC; cdr3_aa: CASSLDTGAGTSYNEQFF
j_call: TRBJ2-5; clone_size: once; v_call: TRBV20-1; d_call: TRBD2; cdr3_nt: TGCAGTGCTAGTAAGCTAGCGGGAGACCTAGAGACCCAGTACTTC; cdr3_aa: CSASKLAGDLETQYF
j_call: TRBJ2-6; clone_size: once; v_call: TRBV14; d_call: -; cdr3_nt: TGTGCCAGCAGCCACAGGGCTGGCGGTGGGGCCAACGTCCTGACTTTC; cdr3_aa: CASSHRAGGGANVLTF